This T cell receptor (beta chain) came from a study of T-cell memory formation after mild COVID-19. Amplification by 5'RACE using constant-segment primers produced TCR alpha and TCR beta cDNA libraries that carried sample barcodes and UMIs. TCRdb passed the 5' RACE reads through MiXCR, listing each CDR3 protein once. The sample includes 85,000 to 130,000 distinct CDR3 sequences, around 10% seen only once; the top ten take about 40%. Trimming left V 8 bases short and J 14 bases short, with 14 bases between. The CDR3 loop spans 10 amino acids. The chain couples TRBV12-3 or TRBV12-4 to TRBJ2-3; D is undetermined. This TCR came from a man in his late teens or twenties who had mild COVID-19 (a few samples of this study predate the infection). Cell type and time point are not known. The sequenced sample consisted of PBMCs or a T cell subset sorted from them (not recorded which). The CDR3 loop is CASGAQGRYF. The CDR3 DNA reads as TGTGCCAGCGGTGCCCAAGGTCGGTATTTT.